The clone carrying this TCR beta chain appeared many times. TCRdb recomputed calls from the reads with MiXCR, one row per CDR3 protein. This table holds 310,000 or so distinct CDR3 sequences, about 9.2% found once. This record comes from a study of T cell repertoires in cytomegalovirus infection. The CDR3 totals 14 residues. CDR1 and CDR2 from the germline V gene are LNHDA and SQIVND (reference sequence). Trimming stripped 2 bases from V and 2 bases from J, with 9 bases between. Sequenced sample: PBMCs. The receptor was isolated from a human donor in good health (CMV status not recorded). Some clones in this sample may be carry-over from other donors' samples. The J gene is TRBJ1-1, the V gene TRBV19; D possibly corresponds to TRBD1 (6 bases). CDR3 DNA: TGTGCCAGTAGTATAACAGGGAGAAACACTGAAGCTTTCTTT. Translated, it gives CASSITGRNTEAFF.